These T cell receptor beta chains were read from a single sample in a study of blood T cell repertoires in COVID-19. The repertoire was sequenced with immunoSEQ multiplex PCR; TCRdb's copy has only in-frame clones and lacks some. The sample records nearly 50,000 clones, approximately 90% being singletons. Sequencing input: peripheral blood. These receptor sequences come from a woman of 80 years or more with COVID-19, enrolled during active disease. Each CDR3 is given with its conserved first and last residue. The order of the fields is J gene, V gene, D gene, clone size, CDR3 DNA, CDR3 protein. D genes are given only for firm matches. Size is omitted from some rows. Given values are once, few, many or a class for expanded clones.

>TRBJ1-2|TRBV18|.|.
TGTGCCAGCTCACCATATGACTATGGCTACACCTTC
CASSPYDYGYTF
>TRBJ2-5|TRBV11-2|TRBD1|.
TGTGCCAGCAGACGGACAGGGGGCCTCGGGGAGACCCAGTACTTC
CASRRTGGLGETQYF
>TRBJ2-1|TRBV13|TRBD2|.
TGTGCCAGCAGCTTAGCGGGAGGGGTACGCGAGCAGTTCTTC
CASSLAGGVREQFF
>TRBJ2-3|TRBV6-6|.|.
TGTGCCAGCAGTTACTCACAGCTAGCACCCTATTTT
CASSYSQLAPYF
>TRBJ1-1|TRBV30|TRBD1|.
TGTGCCGCAGAGAGGGGCAGGGGGGCTTTCTTT
CAAERGRGAFF
>TRBJ1-2|TRBV12-3/TRBV12-4|TRBD1|once
TGTGCCAGCACCACAGGGGGTCGGGGTGGCTACACCTTC
CASTTGGRGGYTF
>TRBJ2-7|TRBV29-1|TRBD1|.
TGCAGCGTTCGTGGACAGGGCTACGAGCAGTACTTC
CSVRGQGYEQYF
>TRBJ2-2|TRBV7-9|.|.
TGTGCCAGCAGCTTAACAGCGGTGAACACCGGGGAGCTGTTTTTT
CASSLTAVNTGELFF
>TRBJ2-2|TRBV7-3|TRBD1|.
TGTGCCAGCAGCTTAGCACAGGGGCGGGTCACCGGGGAGCTGTTTTTT
CASSLAQGRVTGELFF
>TRBJ1-1|TRBV11-3|.|.
TGTGCCAGCAGCTTAGGGGAGCCTAACACTGAAGCTTTCTTT
CASSLGEPNTEAFF
>TRBJ2-7|TRBV28|TRBD2|.
TGTGCCAGCAGTCGCCCGGGAGGCTACGAGCAGTACTTC
CASSRPGGYEQYF
>TRBJ1-5|TRBV10-1|.|.
TGCGCCAGCAGTGGAGGACTGAATCAGCCCCAGCATTTT
CASSGGLNQPQHF
>TRBJ1-1|TRBV28|.|.
TGTGCCAGCAGTAGACCGGACAGAATGTCGGTGAGCGGAGCTTTCTTT
CASSRPDRMSVSGAFF
>TRBJ1-6|TRBV12-3/TRBV12-4|TRBD1|.
TGTGCCAGCAGTATACAGGGGACCCCCCTCCACTTT
CASSIQGTPLHF
>TRBJ2-7|TRBV7-9|TRBD1|medium-sized
TGTGCCAGCAGCTCCACCTTGGGACAGGGGGCGAATCTCAACGAGCAGTACTTC
CASSSTLGQGANLNEQYF
>TRBJ2-3|TRBV7-2|TRBD2|.
TGTGCCAGCAGCTTACGCGAGATCGGGCGGGGGGCTCCTGATACGCAGTATTTT
CASSLREIGRGAPDTQYF
>TRBJ2-7|TRBV5-6|TRBD2|.
TGTGCCAGCAGCTCTACTAGCGGGAGTTACGAGCAGTACTTC
CASSSTSGSYEQYF
>TRBJ1-2|TRBV7-9|.|.
TGTGCCAGCAGCTTAAGTCGAGAGGTCGTATATGGCTACACCTTC
CASSLSREVVYGYTF
>TRBJ1-3|TRBV18|.|.
TGTGCCAGCTCACGTAACTCTGGAAACACCATATATTTT
CASSRNSGNTIYF
>TRBJ1-4|TRBV6-6|.|few
TGTGCCAGCAGGGGGGGTGAAAAACTGTTTTTT
CASRGGEKLFF
>TRBJ2-1|TRBV7-2|TRBD2|.
TGTGCCAGCAGCCCCCATCAGGGCGGGAGCTCCTACAATGAGCAGTTCTTC
CASSPHQGGSSYNEQFF
>TRBJ1-5|TRBV2|TRBD1|.
TGTGCCAGCAGTGACGAAGAGGGGGCTAATCAGCCCCAGCATTTT
CASSDEEGANQPQHF
>TRBJ1-1|TRBV2|TRBD1|.
TGTGCCAGCAGAGCGGACAGGACCACTGAAGCTTTCTTT
CASRADRTTEAFF
>TRBJ1-1|TRBV18|.|.
TGTGCCAGCTCGGACAGCCTGAACACTGAAGCTTTCTTT
CASSDSLNTEAFF
>TRBJ2-7|TRBV10-3|.|.
TGTGCCATCAGCCCGGGACACCTCTACGAGCAGTACTTC
CAISPGHLYEQYF
>TRBJ1-3|TRBV6-5|.|.
TGTGCCAGCAGTTACCGACAGGAAACCTCTGGAAACACCATATATTTT
CASSYRQETSGNTIYF
>TRBJ1-4|TRBV6-1|TRBD1|.
TGTGCCAGCAGTGAGGTCGGGACAGGGGGCGCCGGTGAAAAACTGTTTTTT
CASSEVGTGGAGEKLFF
>TRBJ2-3|TRBV7-6|.|.
TGTGCCAGCAGCCCGGGACTGAGCACAGATACGCAGTATTTT
CASSPGLSTDTQYF
>TRBJ1-1|TRBV19|.|.
TGTGCCAGTAATCCGGGACACGCGAACACTGAAGCTTTCTTT
CASNPGHANTEAFF
>TRBJ1-2|TRBV29-1|TRBD1|few
TGCAGCGTCTGGACAGGGCTGGGCTACACCTTC
CSVWTGLGYTF
>TRBJ2-1|TRBV6-6|TRBD2|.
TGTGCCAGCAGTTACGCGGGGGGACCTACCTACAATGAGCAGTTCTTC
CASSYAGGPTYNEQFF
>TRBJ2-7|TRBV19|TRBD1|.
TGTGCCAGTAGTCCGCCGGGACAGGGTATGTACGAGCAGTACTTC
CASSPPGQGMYEQYF
>TRBJ1-1|TRBV7-9|.|.
TGTGCCAGCAGCCTCCTACAGGTGAACACTGAAGCTTTCTTT
CASSLLQVNTEAFF
>TRBJ1-2|TRBV7-9|.|.
TGTGCCAGCAGCTTAGTGGGGGGGCCCTATGGCTACACCTTC
CASSLVGGPYGYTF
>TRBJ1-2|TRBV5-1|.|.
TGCGCCAGCTCAACCGGGGGGGCCGGGAGTGGCTATGGCTACACCTTC
CASSTGGAGSGYGYTF
>TRBJ1-2|TRBV19|.|.
TGTGCCAGTACCACCCGGGGGGCGGATGGCTACACCTTC
CASTTRGADGYTF